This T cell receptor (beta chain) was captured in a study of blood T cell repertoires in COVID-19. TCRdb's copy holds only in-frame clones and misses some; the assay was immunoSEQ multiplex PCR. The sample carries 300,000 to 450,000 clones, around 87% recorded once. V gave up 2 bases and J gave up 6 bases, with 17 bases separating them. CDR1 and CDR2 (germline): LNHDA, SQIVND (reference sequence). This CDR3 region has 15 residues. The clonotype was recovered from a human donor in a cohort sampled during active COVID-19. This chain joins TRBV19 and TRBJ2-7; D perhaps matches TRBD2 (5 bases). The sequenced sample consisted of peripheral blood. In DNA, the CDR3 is TGTGCCAGTAGTATATCTGGGTCCCGCGGGCGCGAGCAGTACTTC. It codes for CASSISGSRGREQYF.